This paragraph reports one T cell receptor (beta chain). This sample was taken from a study of control samples from healthy donors and cancer patients. Clones were read by immunoSEQ multiplex PCR, and TCRdb kept only the in-frame ones, dropping some. This repertoire shows under 100,000 clones, about 88% found once; its top ten account for approximately 14%. The CDR3 is made up of 15 amino acids. The V end lost 5 bases, the J end lost 7 bases, and 18 bases lay between the germline ends. In germline, CDR1 is LGHDT, CDR2 YNNKEL (reference sequence). The receptor comes from a woman aged 70-85 years in good health. This sequence joins TRBV3-1 (or the pseudogene TRBV3-2) and TRBJ2-1; TRBD2 is a possible D gene (7 bases). Sequencing was carried out using blood. The CDR3 DNA sequence: TGTGCCAGCAGCGGGGGCGGGAGCATGGTAAATGAGCAGTTCTTC. Its protein is CASSGGGSMVNEQFF.